The 32 T cell receptor beta chains below all came from one sample that was sequenced in a study of blood T cells in healthy people across ages. Together with a sample-barcoded 5' primer, a J-beta primer mix was included in a second PCR lasting roughly 6 to 12 cycles. Each CDR3 protein gets one entry after TCRdb re-called the 5' RACE reads with MiXCR. This sample has 600,000 to 1,000,000 distinct CDR3 sequences, with around a quarter found just once. Another study also made use of these data, one on T cells of mothers and their children.

Sequenced: blood. The receptors derive from a boy aged 10-17 years in good health.

The chain combines TRBV24-1 with TRBJ2-1, with 16 bases lining up with TRBD2. V lost 1 base and J lost 6; bases outside the gene matches: 5. This CDR3 spans 18 amino acids. Germline-derived CDR1 and CDR2 are KGHDR and SFDVKD. CDR3 loop: CATSDFGTSGRVINEQFF. The CDR3 coding sequence is TGTGCCACCAGTGATTTTGGGACTAGCGGGAGGGTGATCAATGAGCAGTTCTTC.

There are a few counts of this clonotype. V and J are TRBV6-5 and TRBJ2-1; unclear D gene. CDR3 length: 13 amino acids. V lost 6 bases to trimming and J lost 7 bases, with 13 bases between them. The germline V gene encodes CDR1 MNHEY and CDR2 SVGAGI. The CDR3 protein is CASSQTLSNEQFF. CDR3 nucleotide sequence: TGTGCCAGCAGCCAAACCCTCTCAAATGAGCAGTTCTTC.

In the case of this clonotype: Relative to the germline gene, one junction end is altered; a read error may explain this. The chain's CDR3 is CSARVGGNTDAQYF. The CDR3 DNA sequence: TGCAGTGCTAGAGTCGGGGGAAACACAGATGCGCAGTATTTT. J is TRBJ2-3 and V is TRBV20-1; D may be TRBD2 (6 bases). The CDR3 has 14 residues. The V gene's germline CDR1 is DFQATT and CDR2 SNEGSKA (reference sequence).

This clonotype was picked up a small number of times. One end of the junction fails to match germline, which may point to a read error. The V gene is TRBV2, the J gene TRBJ2-7; TRBD2 might be the D (6 bases). This CDR3 spans 11 amino acids. The germline gives CDR1 SNHLY, CDR2 FYNNEI. CDR3 nucleotides: TGTGCCAGCAGTGAAAGGGGCCGGGGGTGGTTC. This translates into CASSERGRGWF.

The chain uses TRBV7-9 and TRBJ1-3; no definite D call. Trimming removed 5 bases at V and 4 bases at J, with 9 bases between. The germline V gene has CDR1 SEHNR and CDR2 FQNEAQ (reference sequence). The CDR3 sequence is 13 residues long. Written as DNA, the CDR3 is TGTGCCAGCAGCATCGACGGCGGAAACACCATATATTTT. Encoded protein: CASSIDGGNTIYF.

This clonotype was picked up a small number of times. The V gene is TRBV12-5, the J gene TRBJ1-3; D is ambiguous. This CDR3 is built from 14 residues. In germline, CDR1 is LGHNT, CDR2 FRNRAP. V shed 1 base and J shed 4 bases, with 8 bases lying between them. The CDR3 DNA sequence: TGTGCTAGTGGTTTGGACCCATCGGGAAACACCATATATTTT. Translation gives CASGLDPSGNTIYF.

The chain joins TRBV29-1 to TRBJ2-3; no definite D call. The CDR3 runs 10 residues. With 7 bases removed from V and 2 bases from J, the gap between germline ends came to 4 bases. Germline V gives CDR1 SQVTM, CDR2 ANQGSEA. The CDR3 bases are TGCAGCGGGAACACAGATACGCAGTATTTT. Translation: CSGNTDTQYF.

The CDR3 region has the DNA TGCGCCAGCAGCCAAGACCCTGGTCAAGGGGGCTATGGCTACACCTTC. Residues: CASSQDPGQGGYGYTF. This rearrangement joins TRBV4-3 to TRBJ1-2; perhaps TRBD1 as D (6 bases). The CDR3 is made up of 16 amino acids. Germline-derived CDR1 and CDR2 are LGHNA and YSLEER. Trimming stripped 0 bases from V and 4 bases from J, with 15 bases between.

The chain links TRBV29-1 to TRBJ2-1; D ambiguous. This CDR3 spans 12 amino acids. The V gene's germline CDR1 is SQVTM and CDR2 ANQGSEA. Trimming cost V 8 bases and J 4 bases, with 12 bases left between them. The CDR3 region has the DNA TGCAGCCTAAGCCGTGTTTACAATGAGCAGTTCTTC. Protein: CSLSRVYNEQFF.

This chain joins TRBV7-6 and TRBJ1-3; D is unresolved. Trimming pared 5 bases from V and 0 bases from J, leaving 11 bases between. The CDR3 is made up of 15 amino acids. Germline V CDR1 and CDR2: SGHVS, FNYEAQ. Written as DNA, the CDR3 is TGTGCCAGCAGCACCCCCGACGGCTCTGGAAACACCATATATTTT. Amino acid sequence: CASSTPDGSGNTIYF. The complete variable domain, with remaining parts taken from reference TRBV7-6 and TRBJ1-3, reads GAGVSQSPRYKVTKRGQDVALRCDPISGHVSLYWYRQALGQGPEFLTYFNYEAQQDKSGLPNDRFSAERPEGSISTLTIQRTEQRDSAMYRCASSTPDGSGNTIYFGEGSWLTVV.

This clonotype was observed a few times. The chain carries TRBV7-2 and TRBJ2-7; 9 bases are shared with TRBD2. The germline gives CDR1 SGHTA, CDR2 FQGNSA. This CDR3 is built from 15 residues. Unmatched junction bases numbered 3, after V lost 1 base and J lost 2 bases. CDR3 nucleotide sequence: TGTGCCAGCAGCTTAGAAGTAGCGGGAGCCTACGAGCAGTACTTC. It translates to CASSLEVAGAYEQYF.

This clonotype has only a few counts. The gene calls are TRBV7-2 and TRBJ2-1; 14 nucleotides agree with TRBD2. The tail of the sequence fits TRBJ2-5 better, so the J call may be wrong. Germline CDR1 reads SGHTA; CDR2 reads FQGNSA. The CDR3 loop spans 16 amino acids. CDR3 sequence (DNA): TGTGCCAGCAGCTTAAGGGGGACTAGCGGGAGTGGGACCCAGTACTTC. The encoded protein is CASSLRGTSGSGTQYF.

This clonotype was recorded at least ten times. V usage is TRBV29-1 and J usage is TRBJ1-1, with D hard to call. The germline CDR1 and CDR2 sequences are SQVTM and ANQGSEA. The CDR3 is 12 residues long. Trimming removed 6 bases from V and 0 bases from J, with 8 bases in between. The CDR3 region is CSVGQMNTEAFF. The CDR3 DNA reads TGCAGCGTCGGCCAAATGAACACTGAAGCTTTCTTT.

This clonotype was recorded many times. J is TRBJ2-1 and V is TRBV14; D uncertain. This CDR3 has 14 residues. CDR1 is SGHDN and CDR2 is FVKESK in the germline V gene. Trimming left V 4 bases short and J 4 bases short, with 11 bases between. This CDR3 is CASSLPGGYNEQFF. Here the CDR3 DNA reads TGTGCCAGCAGCCTCCCGGGCGGTTACAATGAGCAGTTCTTC.

V gene TRBV29-1 combines with J gene TRBJ2-7; D remains unclear. V lost 0 bases to trimming and J lost 2 bases, with 11 bases between them. Germline CDR1 and CDR2: SQVTM and ANQGSEA. The CDR3 sequence is 14 residues long. CDR3 bases: TGCAGCGTTGAAGATACAGCTTTAACCTACGAGCAGTACTTC. Amino acid sequence: CSVEDTALTYEQYF.

This clonotype was picked up a small number of times. This chain uses TRBV20-1 with TRBJ1-1; possibly TRBD1 for D (6 bases). The CDR3 runs to 15 residues. The V gene's germline CDR1 is DFQATT and CDR2 SNEGSKA (reference sequence). V gave up 2 bases and J gave up 6 bases, with 19 bases separating them. CDR3 nucleotides: TGCAGTGCTAGACAGGGAGGAGGGGGAATGGCTGAAGCTTTCTTT. This sequence encodes CSARQGGGGMAEAFF.

The chain combines TRBV27 with TRBJ1-6; possibly TRBD1 for D (6 bases). The germline V gene encodes CDR1 MNHEY and CDR2 SMNVEV (reference sequence). CDR3 size: 17 residues. The germline V and J ends were trimmed by 0 bases and 0 bases, with 9 bases remaining between them. DNA of the CDR3: TGTGCCAGCAGTTTATCGGGGACATCCTCCTATAATTCACCCCTCCACTTT. As protein: CASSLSGTSSYNSPLHF.

The genes are TRBV28 and TRBJ2-1; unclear D gene. Trimming removed 3 bases at V and 3 bases at J, with 9 bases between. CDR1 is MDHEN, CDR2 SYDVKM, per germline. The CDR3 loop spans 14 amino acids. The chain's CDR3 is CASSFFGFYNEQFF. CDR3 sequence (DNA): TGTGCCAGCAGTTTTTTCGGGTTCTACAATGAGCAGTTCTTC.

This clonotype showed up just a few times. The chain uses TRBV3-1 and TRBJ2-1, with TRBD2 as a possible D gene (6 bases). V shed 4 bases and J shed 4 bases, with 17 bases lying between them. The CDR3 covers 16 residues. CDR1 and CDR2 (germline): LGHDT, YNNKEL (reference sequence). The CDR3 DNA is TGTGCCAGCAGCCGTAGCCCGGGAGTGGGGTACAATGAGCAGTTCTTC. The encoded protein is CASSRSPGVGYNEQFF.

This clonotype has only a few counts. The rearrangement joins TRBV4-3 to TRBJ1-1; D is possibly TRBD1 (5 bases). This CDR3 has 15 amino acids. CDR1 and CDR2 from the germline V gene are LGHNA and YSLEER. V lost 4 bases, J lost 11 bases, and 23 bases lay in between. CDR3 residues: CASSRKGEEAGGAFF. CDR3 DNA: TGCGCCAGCAGCCGCAAAGGGGAGGAGGCGGGAGGTGCTTTCTTT.

This clonotype was found a few times. The chain joins TRBV11-2 to TRBJ1-2; D is unresolved. This CDR3 has 16 residues. In germline, CDR1 is SGHAT, CDR2 FQNNGV. V lost 3 bases, J lost 2 bases, and 16 bases lay in between. The CDR3 region has the DNA TGTGCCAGCAGCTTTGATGCAGATCTTACCAACTATGGCTACACCTTC. This translates into CASSFDADLTNYGYTF.

This clonotype appeared once. The rearrangement links TRBV6-6 to TRBJ2-1, with 8 positions matching TRBD1. CDR1 MNHNY and CDR2 SVGAGI come from the germline V gene (reference sequence). The J segment lost 8 bases and the V segment lost 5 bases, leaving 8 bases of the junction unmatched. This CDR3 spans 14 amino acids. Written as DNA, the CDR3 is TGTGCCAGCAGTCTGGCAGGGGGCGGGGATGAGCAGTTCTTC. Its protein product is CASSLAGGGDEQFF.

The chain is built from TRBV2 and TRBJ2-6; D is uncertain. CDR3 length: 19 amino acids. V lost 3 bases to trimming and J lost 0 bases, with 18 bases between them. The germline CDR1 and CDR2 sequences are SNHLY and FYNNEI. The CDR3 sequence: CASSDPNTGSYSGANVLTF. CDR3 nucleotide sequence: TGTGCCAGCAGTGACCCGAACACGGGTTCTTACTCTGGGGCCAACGTCCTGACTTTC.

This clonotype was seen a handful of times. The V gene is TRBV6-1, the J gene TRBJ2-7; D is uncertain. CDR1 and CDR2 from the germline V gene are MNHNS and SASEGT. There are 12 residues in the CDR3. V was pared by 6 bases and J by 2 bases, with 8 bases between. The CDR3 loop reads CASRDVAYEQYF. In nucleotides, the CDR3 is TGTGCCAGCAGGGACGTAGCCTACGAGCAGTACTTC.

This clonotype was counted between two and nine times. This sequence joins TRBV27 and TRBJ1-5; 7 bases are shared with TRBD1. V lost 3 bases to trimming and J lost 3 bases; unmatched junction nucleotides: 5. The CDR3 runs 15 residues. Germline CDR1 is MNHEY and CDR2 is SMNVEV (reference sequence). The CDR3 DNA follows: TGTGCCAGCAGTTTGATGACAGGGACCAATCAGCCCCAGCATTTT. Protein sequence: CASSLMTGTNQPQHF.

The V call is TRBV27, the J call TRBJ2-7; either TRBD1 or TRBD2 may supply D (6 bases each). V was shortened by 4 bases and J by 11 bases, with 15 bases between the two germline ends. Germline assignment: CDR1 MNHEY and CDR2 SMNVEV (reference sequence). The CDR3 runs to 12 residues. Written as DNA, the CDR3 is TGTGCCAGCAGTTACGGGGGCGGTGCTGAGTACTTC. The encoded protein is CASSYGGGAEYF.

J is TRBJ2-5 and V is TRBV7-2, with 9 positions matching TRBD1. V was pared by 6 bases and J by 7 bases, with 9 bases of the junction left unmatched. From germline, CDR1 is SGHTA and CDR2 FQGNSA. CDR3 length: 14 residues. DNA for the CDR3: TGTACCAGCAGGGCGACAGGGGGTCCGGGGACCCAGTACTTC. Translating it yields CTSRATGGPGTQYF.

This chain joins TRBV29-1 and TRBJ2-7, with TRBD2 matching over 12 bases. The V gene's germline CDR1 is SQVTM and CDR2 ANQGSEA. V shed 1 base and J 0 bases; nucleotides not matched to a gene: 10. The CDR3 has 18 amino acids. The chain's CDR3 is CSVEVGGLAGRNSYEQYF. The DNA of the CDR3 is TGCAGCGTTGAAGTAGGCGGACTAGCGGGACGAAACTCCTACGAGCAGTACTTC.

This clonotype was seen a handful of times. The chain joins TRBV4-3 to TRBJ2-7; tentative D call: TRBD2 (5 bases). The CDR3 runs to 14 residues. Looked up from germline, CDR1 is LGHNA and CDR2 is YSLEER. V lost 0 bases, J lost 5 bases, and 11 bases lay in between. As DNA, the CDR3 is TGCGCCAGCAGCCAAGATACTAGGTCTCACGAGCAGTACTTC. Protein sequence: CASSQDTRSHEQYF.

The chain employs TRBV6-5 and TRBJ2-7, with 9 bases identical to TRBD1. CDR1 is MNHEY, CDR2 SVGAGI, per germline. CDR3 length equals 16 residues. V lost 5 bases and J lost 4; bases outside the gene matches: 12. This chain's CDR3 is CASSASVGDRGYEQYF. CDR3 DNA: TGTGCCAGCAGTGCCAGCGTAGGCGACAGGGGGTACGAGCAGTACTTC.

This chain links TRBV20-1 with TRBJ2-2; 10 bases are shared with TRBD1. Trimming removed 3 bases from V and 6 bases from J; junction bases left unmatched: 10. CDR1 and CDR2 from the germline V gene are DFQATT and SNEGSKA (reference sequence). The CDR3 sequence is 16 residues long. The CDR3 DNA sequence: TGCAGTGCTAGTTCAGACAGGGGGCTACGCTCCGGGGAGCTGTTTTTT. This codes for CSASSDRGLRSGELFF.

The CDR3, as DNA: TGTGCCAGCAGACCCGGGACTAGTCTTTACGAGCAGTACTTC. Its translation is CASRPGTSLYEQYF. The genes are TRBV28 and TRBJ2-7, with 8 bases lining up with TRBD2. This CDR3 contains 14 residues. The germline V gene encodes CDR1 MDHEN and CDR2 SYDVKM. V was pared by 6 bases and J by 4 bases, with 8 bases of the junction left unmatched. Supplemented by reference TRBV28 and TRBJ2-7, the full variable domain reads DVKVTQSSRYLVKRTGEKVFLECVQDMDHENMFWYRQDPGLGLRLIYFSYDVKMKEKGDIPEGYSVSREKKERFSLILESASTNQTSMYLCASRPGTSLYEQYFGPGTRLTVT.